This T cell receptor beta chain comes out of a study of blood T cells in healthy people across ages. The germline CDR1 and CDR2 sequences are SGHRS and YFSETQ. Trimming shortened V by 0 bases and J by 5 bases, and 17 bases separated the two germline ends. This CDR3 comprises 16 residues. A second about 7 to 11 cycle PCR used barcoded and J-beta primers. From the 5' RACE reads, TCRdb called clonotypes with MiXCR, one entry per CDR3 protein. The repertoire holds fewer than 2,000,000 distinct CDR3 sequences, with 35% to 50% as singletons. Comments on this clonotype: Its antigen remains unidentified.

Study-level results: Any conclusive comparison of naive versus antigen-experienced cells was prevented by using unsorted PBMCs. A greater number of naive CD4+ cells and higher diversity distinguished long-lived donors from aged donors.

Input material: blood. This sequence joins TRBV5-1 and TRBJ2-5; unclear D gene. The TCR sequence derives from a human donor in good health. In nucleotides, the CDR3 is TGCGCCAGCAGCTTGGCCGGTTCTTTCCTTCGGGAGACCCAGTACTTC. Amino acids: CASSLAGSFLRETQYF.